These 21 T cell receptor beta chains came from one sample sequenced in a study of cytomegalovirus exposure and HLA in healthy donors. Researchers ran the PCR with 60 Vbeta and 13 Jbeta primers. Clones were sequenced by immunoSEQ multiplex PCR, and TCRdb holds only the in-frame ones, with some missing. The sample includes roughly 150,000 clones, 80% of them seen just once. Material: PBMCs. The source is a male donor in good health and CMV-seronegative.

The V and J genes are TRBV18 and TRBJ1-4; D is undetermined. This CDR3 spans 15 amino acids. In germline, CDR1 is KGHSH, CDR2 LQKENI. V was trimmed by 3 bases and J by 7 bases, leaving 15 bases between them. The CDR3 nucleotides are TGTGCCAGCTCACCGGAGGGCCCTGAGGCTGAAAAACTGTTTTTT. Protein product: CASSPEGPEAEKLFF.

The V call is TRBV4-1, the J call TRBJ2-7; 8 bases map to TRBD1. The length of the CDR3 is 16 residues. V trimming: 0 bases; J trimming: 3 bases; junction bases outside the gene matches: 7. Germline CDR1 reads MGHRA; CDR2 reads YSYEKL. CDR3 coding DNA: TGCGCCAGCAGCCAAGAGCCCGGACAGGGCGGCTACGAGCAGTACTTC. Translating gives CASSQEPGQGGYEQYF.

The chain combines TRBV27 with TRBJ1-2, with D uncertain. The germline V gene has CDR1 MNHEY and CDR2 SMNVEV (reference sequence). The CDR3 loop spans 14 amino acids. V lost 5 bases and J lost 5, with 15 bases in between. The CDR3 DNA reads TGTGCCAGCAGTCTTGGACGGAGAGGGTATGGCTACACCTTC. It specifies CASSLGRRGYGYTF.

The V and J genes are TRBV25-1 and TRBJ2-5; 10 bases agree with TRBD1. V shed 7 bases, J shed 4 bases, and the junction held 9 bases outside the gene matches. Germline CDR1 reads MGHDK; CDR2 reads SYGVNS. This CDR3 is 15 amino acids long. CDR3 nucleotide sequence: TGTGCCAGCACCCCACCGGGACAGGGGTCAGAGACCCAGTACTTC. It specifies CASTPPGQGSETQYF.

The gene calls are TRBV11-3 and TRBJ2-2, with D possibly matching TRBD1 (5 bases). Germline V gene data show CDR1 as SGHNT and CDR2 as YENEEA. The CDR3 contains 14 residues. The ends were cut back, 10 bases at V and 0 bases at J, with 12 bases in the middle. Written as DNA, the CDR3 is TGTGCCACCAGGCAGGGTACGAACACCGGGGAGCTGTTTTTT. As protein: CATRQGTNTGELFF.

This clone was counted a single time. V gene TRBV6-5 combines with J gene TRBJ1-5, with D possibly being TRBD1 (5 bases). This CDR3 has 13 amino acids. CDR1 MNHEY and CDR2 SVGAGI come from the germline V gene. The V end lost 5 bases, the J end lost 3 bases, and 8 bases lay between the germline ends. The chain's CDR3 is CASSGQPNQPQHF. CDR3 nucleotide sequence: TGTGCCAGCAGTGGACAACCCAATCAGCCCCAGCATTTT.

To note about this clone: The sample contains more than one DNA sequence encoding this CDR3. The chain uses TRBV5-1 and TRBJ1-6; D possibly corresponds to TRBD1 (5 bases). Germline values: CDR1 SGHRS, CDR2 YFSETQ. The CDR3 contains 14 residues. Trimming took off 0 bases at V and 6 bases at J, with 7 bases between the two ends. The CDR3 sequence is CASSLGQPNSPLHF. CDR3 bases: TGCGCCAGCAGCTTGGGACAGCCTAATTCACCCCTCCACTTT.

This clone has a handful of counts. The rearrangement uses TRBV10-1 and TRBJ1-1, with D possibly matching TRBD1 (6 bases). This CDR3 contains 14 residues. The V gene's germline CDR1 is WNHNN and CDR2 SYGVQD (reference sequence). Trimming shortened V by 7 bases and J by 1 base, and 13 bases separated the two germline ends. CDR3 in DNA: TGCGCCAGCAAACCGCCAGGGGAGAACACTGAAGCTTTCTTT. This encodes CASKPPGENTEAFF.

The J gene is TRBJ1-5, the V gene TRBV6-1; D perhaps matches TRBD1 (6 bases). The ends were cut back, 4 bases at V and 4 bases at J, with 14 bases in the middle. The CDR3 runs 15 residues. Looked up from germline, CDR1 is MNHNS and CDR2 is SASEGT. CDR3 DNA: TGTGCCAGCAGTGCCGGGGGGAGGGGGAATCAGCCCCAGCATTTT. Protein sequence: CASSAGGRGNQPQHF.

The rearrangement links TRBV5-4 to TRBJ1-2; 11 bases map to TRBD1. In germline, CDR1 is SGHNT, CDR2 YYREEE (reference sequence). V lost 4 bases and J lost 5; bases outside the gene matches: 7. This CDR3 region has 15 residues. The CDR3 region is CASSDGTGGNYGYTF. For the CDR3, the DNA is TGTGCCAGCAGCGATGGGACAGGGGGTAATTATGGCTACACCTTC.

This clone was detected only a few times. The chain links TRBV7-9 to TRBJ1-2, with a weak D call TRBD1 (6 bases). Germline CDR1 and CDR2: SEHNR and FQNEAQ (reference sequence). The V and J ends lost 6 bases and 4 bases respectively, with 12 bases between them. The CDR3 extends over 13 amino acids. CDR3 coding DNA: TGTGCCAGCAGACAGGACAGACCCTATGGCTACACCTTC. This translates into CASRQDRPYGYTF. Filled out from reference TRBV7-9 and TRBJ1-2, the complete variable domain reads DTGVSQNPRHKITKRGQNVTFRCDPISEHNRLYWYRQTLGQGPEFLTYFQNEAQLEKSRLLSDRFSAERPKGSFSTLEIQRTEQGDSAMYLCASRQDRPYGYTFGSGTRLTVV.

This clone has a single count. The chain joins TRBV7-2 to TRBJ2-2; D not resolved. The CDR3 runs 13 residues. CDR1 is SGHTA, CDR2 FQGNSA, per germline. V lost 5 bases to trimming and J lost 3 bases, with 7 bases between them. This CDR3 is CASSQLHTGELFF. In DNA form, the CDR3 reads TGTGCCAGCAGCCAACTTCACACCGGGGAGCTGTTTTTT.

J is TRBJ2-1 and V is TRBV27, with 10 nucleotides matching TRBD2. Germline CDR1 reads MNHEY; CDR2 reads SMNVEV (reference sequence). The CDR3 loop spans 17 amino acids. V was pared by 0 bases and J by 6 bases, with 8 bases of the junction left unmatched. As DNA, the CDR3 is TGTGCCAGCAGTTTATCGAGTCCAGCGGGGGGGATCAATGAGCAGTTCTTC. Translation: CASSLSSPAGGINEQFF.

V gene TRBV7-8 combines with J gene TRBJ1-1; 9 bases match TRBD1. Germline CDR1 and CDR2: SGHVS and FQNEAQ. This CDR3 contains 15 residues. V shed 2 bases, J shed 2 bases, and the junction held 3 bases outside the gene matches. The CDR3 spells CASSLWDRVNTEAFF. In DNA form, the CDR3 reads TGTGCCAGCAGCTTATGGGACAGGGTCAACACTGAAGCTTTCTTT.

This chain's CDR3 is CASSQLRQGRGNTIYF. CDR3 DNA: TGCGCCAGCAGCCAACTCCGACAGGGCCGAGGGAACACCATATATTTT. The rearrangement uses TRBV4-1 and TRBJ1-3; 7 bases agree with TRBD1. This CDR3 is 16 amino acids long. J lost 7 bases, V lost 2 bases, and 11 bases had no gene match. Germline CDR1 MGHRA, CDR2 YSYEKL.

The rearrangement links TRBV5-1 to TRBJ1-1, with D hard to call. There are 14 residues in the CDR3. Germline lookup yields CDR1 SGHRS and CDR2 YFSETQ. V lost 3 bases and J lost 3, with 12 bases in between. CDR3 coding DNA: TGCGCCAGCAGCTCCGCGGCGTCGGACACTGAAGCTTTCTTT. This translates into CASSSAASDTEAFF.

The CDR3 coding sequence is TGTGCCAGCAGAGCGGCCGGGACAGCAAACTATGGCTACACCTTC. It encodes CASRAAGTANYGYTF. The rearrangement joins TRBV6-5 to TRBJ1-2; 7 bases fit TRBD1. The trim removed 6 bases at V and 2 bases at J, leaving 9 bases unmatched. Germline V gene data show CDR1 as MNHEY and CDR2 as SVGAGI. This CDR3 has 15 amino acids.

The chain's CDR3 is CASSPLAFSGELFF. The DNA for the CDR3 is TGTGCCAGCAGCCCCCTGGCTTTCAGCGGGGAGCTGTTTTTT. The chain has TRBV5-6 and TRBJ2-2; no clear D. V lost 4 bases, J lost 7 bases, and 14 bases lay in between. The germline gives CDR1 SGHDT, CDR2 YYEEEE. This CDR3 is built from 14 residues.

The genes are TRBV7-9 and TRBJ1-2; the D is unclear. This CDR3 is 12 amino acids long. Per the germline V gene, CDR1 is SEHNR and CDR2 is FQNEAQ (reference sequence). The V end lost 3 bases, the J end lost 6 bases, and 8 bases lay between the germline ends. CDR3 DNA: TGTGCCAGCAGCTTCTCTCGGGATGGCTACACCTTC. Translated, it gives CASSFSRDGYTF.

The genes are TRBV23-1 and TRBJ1-6; 9 bases map to TRBD1. TRBV23-1 belongs to the ORF category, with a function that is uncertain. The J segment lost 5 bases and the V segment lost 2 bases, leaving 7 bases of the junction unmatched. The CDR3 covers 17 residues. Here the CDR3 DNA reads TGCGCCAGCAGTCAAAGTTGTGGGACAGGGAATAATTCACCCCTCCACTTT. Residues: CASSQSCGTGNNSPLHF.

This clone was picked up a small number of times. This chain links TRBV29-1 with TRBJ1-1; 11 bases are shared with TRBD1. Trimming removed 6 bases from V and 1 base from J; junction bases left unmatched: 4. CDR1 and CDR2 from the germline V gene are SQVTM and ANQGSEA. The CDR3 loop spans 14 amino acids. The DNA for the CDR3 is TGCAGCGTCCGGGACAGGGGGTCGAACACTGAAGCTTTCTTT. It encodes CSVRDRGSNTEAFF.